This entry is about one TCR beta chain. Its specificity is not known. Sequencing was performed with immunoSEQ multiplex PCR; in TCRdb, only in-frame clones are kept and a portion is missing. The table includes 80,000 or so clones, about nine tenths detected once. These data belong to a study of OX40 agonist ivuxolimab in advanced cancers. Notes on the study in general: Among T cells, CD8+ cells averaged more expanded clones than CD4+ cells. The specificity for antigen of the expanded peripheral T cells was not determined.

This clonotype was obtained from an adult with an advanced solid tumor such as melanoma, head and neck, liver or kidney cancer. Sequenced material: CD4+ or CD8+ T cells sorted from blood, taken in a trial of the OX40 agonist ivuxolimab.

As DNA, the CDR3 is TGTGCCAGCAGCTTAAACGACTGGGCCACTGAAGCTTTCTTT. Amino acid sequence: CASSLNDWATEAFF. The rearrangement links TRBV7-9 to TRBJ1-1; unclear D gene. The V end lost 2 bases, the J end lost 4 bases, and 11 bases lay between the germline ends. Germline lookup yields CDR1 SEHNR and CDR2 FQNEAQ (reference sequence). This CDR3 contains 14 residues.